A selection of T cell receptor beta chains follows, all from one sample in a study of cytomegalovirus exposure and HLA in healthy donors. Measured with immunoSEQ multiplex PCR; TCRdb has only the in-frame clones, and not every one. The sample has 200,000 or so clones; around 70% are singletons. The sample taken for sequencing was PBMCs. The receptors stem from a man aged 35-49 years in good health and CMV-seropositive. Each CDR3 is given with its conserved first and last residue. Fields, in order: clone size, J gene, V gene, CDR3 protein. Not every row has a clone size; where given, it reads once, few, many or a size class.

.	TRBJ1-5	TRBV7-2	CASSSQPNSNQPQHF
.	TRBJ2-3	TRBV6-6	CASSQAFGTDTQYF
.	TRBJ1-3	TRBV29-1	CSVALGNTIYF
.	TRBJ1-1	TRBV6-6	CASSYSAGNTEAFF
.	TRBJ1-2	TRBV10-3	CAIWAENGYTF
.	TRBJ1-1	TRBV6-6	CASFPRKTEHAEAFF
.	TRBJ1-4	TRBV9	CASSVGTGDMVKLFF
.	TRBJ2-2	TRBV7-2	CASSLAGISGGAEELFF
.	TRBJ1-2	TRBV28	CASSLSGNYGYTF
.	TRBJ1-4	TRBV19	CASSTQVQGEKLFF
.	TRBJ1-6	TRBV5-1	CASSLDRAGNSPLHF
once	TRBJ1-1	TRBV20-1	CSPDTREAFF
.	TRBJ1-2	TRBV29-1	CSVPRAQGAPTNYGYTF
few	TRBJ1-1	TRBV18	CASSPPVGRSTEAFF
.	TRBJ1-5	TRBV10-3	CAISESLGWPQHF